This T cell receptor beta chain was identified in a study of cytomegalovirus exposure and HLA in healthy donors. Study-level results: Published work reported that the classifier diagnosed cytomegalovirus status with high specificity and sensitivity. For most TCR sequences rarity was the rule, although some public TCRs occurred in many donors.

This table comes from immunoSEQ multiplex PCR, and its TCRdb copy is limited to in-frame clones, with some not included. The table has 130,000 to 150,000 clones, 89% seen once. Points on this clone: The antigen is not known.

This CDR3 has 13 residues. The V end was cut by 3 bases, the J end by 1 base, with 6 bases between. Looked up from germline, CDR1 is LGHNT and CDR2 is FRNRAP. From the approximately 120-subject validation cohort, which was separate from the roughly 610-subject first cohort, the donors were drawn. The TCR was taken from a woman between 18 and 30 years old in good health and CMV-seropositive. Sequencing was carried out using PBMCs. The gene calls are TRBV12-5 and TRBJ1-1; D uncertain. The CDR3 protein is CASGFEENTEAFF. DNA for the CDR3: TGTGCTAGTGGTTTTGAGGAGAACACTGAAGCTTTCTTT.